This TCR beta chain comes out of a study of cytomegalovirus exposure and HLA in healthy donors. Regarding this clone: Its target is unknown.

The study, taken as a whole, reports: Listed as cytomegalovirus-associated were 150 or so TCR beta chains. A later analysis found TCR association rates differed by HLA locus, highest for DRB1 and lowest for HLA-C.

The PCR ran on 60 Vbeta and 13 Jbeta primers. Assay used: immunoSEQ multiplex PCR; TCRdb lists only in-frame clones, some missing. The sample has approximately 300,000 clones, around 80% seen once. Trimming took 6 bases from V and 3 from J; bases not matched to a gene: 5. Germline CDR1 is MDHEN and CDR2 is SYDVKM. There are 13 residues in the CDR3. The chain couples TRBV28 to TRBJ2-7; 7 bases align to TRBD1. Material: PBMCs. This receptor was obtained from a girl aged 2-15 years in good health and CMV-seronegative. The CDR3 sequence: CASSVQGIYEQYF. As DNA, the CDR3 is TGTGCCAGCAGCGTACAGGGGATCTACGAGCAGTACTTC.